This T cell receptor beta chain appears in the sequencing data of a study of blood T cell repertoires in COVID-19. The wider study: Both acute and convalescent COVID-19 samples were obtained from the United States, Italy and Spain. T cells, B-cell-depleted T cells, or PBMCs provided the cDNA or gDNA that served as material.

Between the trimmed V and J ends, which lost 8 bases and 3 bases, there was a span of 7 bases. The germline V gene encodes CDR1 GTSNPN and CDR2 SVGIG (reference sequence). The CDR3 is made up of 11 amino acids. Authors' methods: Amplification of reference gene primers provided the estimated nucleated cell counts. The method was immunoSEQ multiplex PCR; TCRdb's version includes in-frame clones alone and lacks a portion of them. D and trimming come from the DNA, and the V and J calls and clone size come from that table. This table holds about 130,000 clones, about 80% found once. This clonotype was obtained from a man aged 60-69 years with acute or convalescent COVID-19. The chain links TRBV30 to TRBJ1-4; D call uncertain. The specimen sequenced was peripheral blood. The CDR3, as DNA: TGTGCCCTAAGCGCTAATGAAAAACTGTTTTTT. This encodes CALSANEKLFF.